These T cell receptor beta chains were read from a single sample in a study of technical replicates of blood from a few donors. TCRdb's table, derived via immunoSEQ multiplex PCR, lists solely in-frame clones and lacks some. This repertoire shows tens of thousands of clones, less than 99% found once; its top ten account for around 0.2%. Sequencing was carried out using T cells isolated from PBMCs. These receptor sequences come from a human donor in good health. Both conserved end residues are part of each CDR3. The order of the fields is J gene, V gene, clone size, CDR3 length, D gene, CDR3 DNA, CDR3 protein. The D gene is left open where the match is weak. Clone size is not always given. Where it is, it says once, few, many or a class for expanded clones.

TRBJ2-5 TRBV15 NA 16 NA TGTGCCACATACCCCAGAGGACAGTCAAAGCGGGAGACCCAGTACTTC CATYPRGQSKRETQYF
TRBJ1-1 TRBV2 NA 13 NA TGTGCCAGCAGTGATGGGGAGTACACTGAAGCTTTCTTT CASSDGEYTEAFF
TRBJ1-3 TRBV7-9 NA 15 NA TGTGCCAGCAGCTTAGAGTGGCACTCTGGAAACACCATATATTTT CASSLEWHSGNTIYF
TRBJ1-3 TRBV7-8 NA 17 NA TGTGCCAGCAGCTTAGAATATTTCCGGAAGGACAGAAACACCATATATTTT CASSLEYFRKDRNTIYF
TRBJ1-2 TRBV19 NA 15 TRBD1 TGTGCCAGTAGTATATCCGGGACAGGGAACTATGGCTACACCTTC CASSISGTGNYGYTF
TRBJ2-1 TRBV10-2 NA 15 TRBD2 TGCGCCAGCAGGATCGGGGCGGGAGCCAACAATGAGCAGTTCTTC CASRIGAGANNEQFF
TRBJ2-2 TRBV6-5 NA 13 TRBD1 TGTGCCAGCAGCCACAGGGGTACCGGGGAGCTGTTTTTT CASSHRGTGELFF
TRBJ2-3 TRBV4-3 NA 15 NA TGCGCCAGCAGCCTCTGGAGCGCGAGCACAGATACGCAGTATTTT CASSLWSASTDTQYF
TRBJ1-1 TRBV5-4 NA 16 NA TGTGCCAGCAGCCAGGTAGGGGCCTCAAGCGACACTGAAGCTTTCTTT CASSQVGASSDTEAFF
TRBJ2-5 TRBV4-2 NA 14 NA TGTGCCAGCAGCTTGGACGGACAGAAAGAGACCCAGTACTTC CASSLDGQKETQYF
TRBJ2-7 TRBV6-1 NA 15 TRBD2 TGTGCCAGCAGTGAAAGGACGGGAGGTACGAACGAGCAGTACTTC CASSERTGGTNEQYF
TRBJ2-2 TRBV7-9 once 15 TRBD2 TGTGCCAGCAGCTTAGCACTAGCGCGCACCGGGGAGCTGTTTTTT CASSLALARTGELFF
TRBJ2-7 TRBV19 NA 14 TRBD1 TGTGCCAGTAGTGCGGGACAGGGGGCAAGGGAGCAGTACTTC CASSAGQGAREQYF
TRBJ1-5 TRBV19 NA 14 NA TGTGCCAGTAGACAGGATTATAGCAATCAGCCCCAGCATTTT CASRQDYSNQPQHF
TRBJ1-5 TRBV5-8 NA 15 TRBD1 TGTGCCAGCATTATGACAGGGTCGGGCAATCAGCCCCAGCATTTT CASIMTGSGNQPQHF
TRBJ2-3 TRBV27 NA 11 NA TGTGCCATCCTTTCCGGTACTAGCACGTATTTT CAILSGTSTYF
TRBJ2-6 TRBV30 once 15 NA TGTGCCTGGAAACTGATCCGCTCTGGGGCCAACGTCCTGACTTTC CAWKLIRSGANVLTF
TRBJ1-3 TRBV19 once 13 NA TGTGCCAGTAGTTCGGGCTCTGGAAACACCATATATTTT CASSSGSGNTIYF
TRBJ1-5 TRBV9 once 15 NA TGTGCCAGCAGTAGAGGAGGGGTGGAAAATCAGCCCCAGCATTTT CASSRGGVENQPQHF
TRBJ2-5 TRBV27 NA 15 TRBD2 TGTGCCAGCAGTTTATGGGGGGGAACCCTAGAGACCCAGTACTTC CASSLWGGTLETQYF
TRBJ1-1 TRBV6-5 NA 13 NA TGTGCCAGCAGAACAGGGTCTGGGACTGAAGCTTTCTTT CASRTGSGTEAFF
TRBJ2-1 TRBV11-2 NA 13 NA TGTGCCAGCAGCTTAGATATCCGGAATGAGCAGTTCTTC CASSLDIRNEQFF